This TCR beta chain was sequenced for a study of blood T cell repertoires in COVID-19. Study as a whole: Both acute and convalescent COVID-19 samples were obtained from the United States, Italy and Spain. Sources were T cells, B-cell-depleted T cells, or PBMCs; the material itself was cDNA or gDNA.

This CDR3 region has 13 residues. The V end was cut by 4 bases, the J end by 7 bases, with 8 bases between. Germline lookup yields CDR1 MDHEN and CDR2 SYDVKM. Source study methods: For nucleated cells, counts were estimated from reference gene primer amplification. TCRdb's table, derived via immunoSEQ multiplex PCR, lists solely in-frame clones and lacks some. Clonal size and the V and J genes are those of that table, whereas D and trimming came from the DNA. The sample lists about 230,000 clones; around 83% were seen once. V gene TRBV28 combines with J gene TRBJ1-6; D remains unclear. The sequence derives from a man between 40 and 49 years old with acute or convalescent COVID-19. Source material: peripheral blood. CDR3 sequence (DNA): TGTGCCAGCAGTTCCCGACTCAATTCACCCCTCCACTTT. Its translation: CASSSRLNSPLHF.